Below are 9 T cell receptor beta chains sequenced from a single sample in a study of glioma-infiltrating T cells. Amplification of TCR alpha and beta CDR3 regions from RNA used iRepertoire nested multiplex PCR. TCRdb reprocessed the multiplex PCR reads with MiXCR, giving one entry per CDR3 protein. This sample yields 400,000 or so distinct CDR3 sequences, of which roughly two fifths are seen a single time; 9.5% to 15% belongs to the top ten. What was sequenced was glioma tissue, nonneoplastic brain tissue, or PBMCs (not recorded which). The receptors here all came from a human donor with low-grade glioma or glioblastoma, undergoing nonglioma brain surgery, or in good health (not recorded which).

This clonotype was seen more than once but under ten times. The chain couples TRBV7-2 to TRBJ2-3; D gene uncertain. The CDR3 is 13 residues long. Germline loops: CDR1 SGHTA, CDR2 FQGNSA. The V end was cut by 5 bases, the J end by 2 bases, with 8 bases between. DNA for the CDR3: TGTGCCAGCAGCCCCACAAACACAGATACGCAGTATTTT. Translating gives CASSPTNTDTQYF.

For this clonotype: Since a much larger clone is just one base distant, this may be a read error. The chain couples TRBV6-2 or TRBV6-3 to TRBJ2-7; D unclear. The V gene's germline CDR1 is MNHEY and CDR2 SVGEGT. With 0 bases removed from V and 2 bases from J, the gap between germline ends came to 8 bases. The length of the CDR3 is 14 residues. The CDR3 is CASSYSWSTYEQYF. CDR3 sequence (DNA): TGTGCCAGCAGTTACTCATGGAGCACCTACGAGCAGTACTTC.

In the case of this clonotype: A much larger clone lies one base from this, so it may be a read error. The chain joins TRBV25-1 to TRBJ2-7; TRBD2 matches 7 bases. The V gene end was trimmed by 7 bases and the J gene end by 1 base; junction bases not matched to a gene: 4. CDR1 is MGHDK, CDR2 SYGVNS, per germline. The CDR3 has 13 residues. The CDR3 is CASMGRGSYEQYF. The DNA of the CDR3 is TGTGCCAGCATGGGGCGGGGGTCCTACGAGCAGTACTTC.

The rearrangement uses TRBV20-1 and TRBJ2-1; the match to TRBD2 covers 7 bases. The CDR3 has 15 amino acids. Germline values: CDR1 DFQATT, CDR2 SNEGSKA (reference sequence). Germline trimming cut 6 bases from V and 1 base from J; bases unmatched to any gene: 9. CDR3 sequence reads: CSARSGTTSYNEQFF. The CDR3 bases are TGCAGTGCCAGATCCGGGACTACGTCCTACAATGAGCAGTTCTTC.

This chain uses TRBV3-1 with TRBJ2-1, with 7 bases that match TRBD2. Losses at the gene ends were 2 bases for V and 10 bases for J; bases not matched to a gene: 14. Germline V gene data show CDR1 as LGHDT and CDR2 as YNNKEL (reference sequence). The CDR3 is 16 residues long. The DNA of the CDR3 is TGTGCCAGCAGCCAATTAGCGGGTACTACCGGAGGGGAGCAGTTCTTC. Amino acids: CASSQLAGTTGGEQFF.

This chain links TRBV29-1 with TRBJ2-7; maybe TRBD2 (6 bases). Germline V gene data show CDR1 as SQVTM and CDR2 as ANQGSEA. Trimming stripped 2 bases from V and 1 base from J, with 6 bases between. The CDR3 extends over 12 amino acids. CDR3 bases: TGCAGCGTTGAAAGCGGGTCCTACGAGCAGTACTTC. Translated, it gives CSVESGSYEQYF.

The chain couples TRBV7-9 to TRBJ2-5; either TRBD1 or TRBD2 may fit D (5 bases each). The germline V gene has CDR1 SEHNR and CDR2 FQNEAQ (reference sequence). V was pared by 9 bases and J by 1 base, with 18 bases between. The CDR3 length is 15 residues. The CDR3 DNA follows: TGTGCCAGAGGCCCGAGGGGTTGGAGCCAAGAGACCCAGTACTTC. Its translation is CARGPRGWSQETQYF. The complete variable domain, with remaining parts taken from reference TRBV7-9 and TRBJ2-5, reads DTGVSQNPRHKITKRGQNVTFRCDPISEHNRLYWYRQTLGQGPEFLTYFQNEAQLEKSRLLSDRFSAERPKGSFSTLEIQRTEQGDSAMYLCARGPRGWSQETQYFGPGTRLLVL.

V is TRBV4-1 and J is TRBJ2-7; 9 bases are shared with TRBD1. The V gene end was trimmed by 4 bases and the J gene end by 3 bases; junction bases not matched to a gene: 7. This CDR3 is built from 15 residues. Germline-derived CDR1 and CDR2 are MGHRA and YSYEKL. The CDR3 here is CASSPSTGGLYEQYF. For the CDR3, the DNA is TGCGCCAGCAGCCCAAGTACAGGGGGCCTCTACGAGCAGTACTTC.

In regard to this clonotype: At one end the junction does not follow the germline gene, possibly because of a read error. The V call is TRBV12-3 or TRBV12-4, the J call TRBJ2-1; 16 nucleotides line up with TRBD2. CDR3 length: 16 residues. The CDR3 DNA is TGTGGCAGCAGTGCCCAGGGACTAGCGGGAGGGCATGAGCAGTTCTTC. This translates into CGSSAQGLAGGHEQFF.